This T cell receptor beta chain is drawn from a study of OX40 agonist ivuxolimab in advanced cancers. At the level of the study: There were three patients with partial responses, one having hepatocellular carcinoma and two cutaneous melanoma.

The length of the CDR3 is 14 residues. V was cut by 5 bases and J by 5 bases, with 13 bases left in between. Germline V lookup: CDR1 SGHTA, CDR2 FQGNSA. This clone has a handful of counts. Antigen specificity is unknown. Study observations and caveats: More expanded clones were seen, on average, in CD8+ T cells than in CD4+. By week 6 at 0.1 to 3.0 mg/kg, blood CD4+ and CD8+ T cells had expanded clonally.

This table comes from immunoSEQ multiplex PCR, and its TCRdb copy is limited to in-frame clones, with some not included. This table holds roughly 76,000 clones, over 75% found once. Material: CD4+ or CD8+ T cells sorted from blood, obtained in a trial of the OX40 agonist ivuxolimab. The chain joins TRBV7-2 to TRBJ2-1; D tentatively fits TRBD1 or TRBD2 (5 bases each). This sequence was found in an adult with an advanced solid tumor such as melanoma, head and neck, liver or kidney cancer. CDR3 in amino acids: CASSLGQGHNEQFF. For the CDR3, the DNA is TGTGCCAGCAGCCTAGGGCAGGGACACAATGAGCAGTTCTTC.